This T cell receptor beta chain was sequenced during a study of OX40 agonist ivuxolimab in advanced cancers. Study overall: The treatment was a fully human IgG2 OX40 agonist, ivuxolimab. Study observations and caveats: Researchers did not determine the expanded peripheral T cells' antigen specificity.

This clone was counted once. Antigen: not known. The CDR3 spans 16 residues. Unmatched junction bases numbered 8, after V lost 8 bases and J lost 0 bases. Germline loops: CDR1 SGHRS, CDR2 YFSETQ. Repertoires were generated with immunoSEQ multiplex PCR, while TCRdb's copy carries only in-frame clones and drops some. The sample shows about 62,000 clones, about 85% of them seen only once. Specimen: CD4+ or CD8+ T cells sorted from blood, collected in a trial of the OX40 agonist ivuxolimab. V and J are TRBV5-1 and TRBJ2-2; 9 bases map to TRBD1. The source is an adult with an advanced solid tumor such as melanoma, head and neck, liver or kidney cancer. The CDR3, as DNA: TGCGCCAGTCGGACAGGGGAAGGGTCGAACACCGGGGAGCTGTTTTTT. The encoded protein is CASRTGEGSNTGELFF.